Shown below are 3 T cell receptor beta chains from a single sample sequenced in a study of identifying expanded T cells in peripheral blood. The assay was immunoSEQ multiplex PCR, and TCRdb's table has in-frame clones only and misses some. Here the sample spans some 95,000 clones, 70% to 90% being singletons. The sample comprised blood. Receptors were obtained from a person aged 18 to 70 in good health.

This clone was detected once. The chain recombines TRBV6-6 with TRBJ1-4; 8 bases map to TRBD1. CDR3 length equals 15 residues. The V gene end was trimmed by 5 bases and the J gene end by 7 bases; junction bases not matched to a gene: 9. Per the germline V gene, CDR1 is MNHNY and CDR2 is SVGAGI (reference sequence). For the CDR3, the DNA is TGTGCCAGCAGTAAAACCCAGGGGGCCACTGAAAAACTGTTTTTT. It is translated as CASSKTQGATEKLFF.

The rearrangement joins TRBV7-2 to TRBJ2-7; TRBD1 aligns across 10 bases. V lost 5 bases, J lost 2 bases, and 3 bases stayed unmatched. The CDR3 runs to 14 residues. CDR1 SGHTA and CDR2 FQGNSA come from the germline V gene. This CDR3 is CASSPDRGPYEQYF. CDR3 coding DNA: TGTGCCAGCAGCCCTGACAGGGGGCCCTACGAGCAGTACTTC.

The gene calls are TRBV5-1 and TRBJ2-7; possibly TRBD2 for D (6 bases). Trimming took off 4 bases at V and 6 bases at J, with 20 bases between the two ends. Germline CDR1 SGHRS, CDR2 YFSETQ. The CDR3 consists of 15 residues. CDR3 coding DNA: TGCGCCAGCAGCGGGGGACTGCTCTCGTCTCGCGAGCAGTACTTC. It yields the protein CASSGGLLSSREQYF. Drawing the rest from reference TRBV5-1 and TRBJ2-7, the complete variable domain is KAGVTQTPRYLIKTRGQQVTLSCSPISGHRSVSWYQQTPGQGLQFLFEYFSETQRNKGNFPGRFSGRQFSNSRSEMNVSTLELGDSALYLCASSGGLLSSREQYFGPGTRLTVT.